Reported below is one TCR beta chain. Looked up from germline, CDR1 is DFQATT and CDR2 is SNEGSKA (reference sequence). This CDR3 has 13 amino acids. V was cut by 4 bases and J by 12 bases, with 19 bases left in between. These data are taken from a study of identical twins. TCRdb re-analysed the 5' RACE reads in MiXCR, keeping a single row per CDR3 protein. This sample has 500,000 to 650,000 distinct CDR3 sequences, with about 20% found just once. This same sample was also taken into another study, of yellow fever vaccine responses in identical twins.

The source of this sequence is a woman aged 18-29 years in good health. The sample consisted of CD4+ T cells sorted from blood. This chain joins TRBV20-1 and TRBJ2-1; the D is unclear. CDR3 sequence (DNA): TGCAGTGCTATGTGGCAGGTTGTCGCCGGGCAGTTCTTC. Its protein is CSAMWQVVAGQFF.